The clone carrying this T cell receptor beta chain showed up just a few times. Sequenced material consisted of expressed TCRB transcripts (all of the isolated RNA was reverse transcribed). The method was immunoSEQ multiplex PCR; TCRdb's version includes in-frame clones alone and lacks a portion of them. This table holds over 700,000 clones, about a sixth found once. The data were taken from a study of beta chain features in type 1 diabetes. The CDR3 has 15 amino acids. CDR1 is SEHNR and CDR2 is FQNEAQ in the germline V gene (reference sequence). V was shortened by 8 bases and J by 1 base, with 18 bases between the two germline ends.

This TCR derives from a young woman in good health. The chain carries TRBV7-9 and TRBJ2-7, with D maybe TRBD2 (6 bases). The sequencing input was naive CD4+ T cells from blood. The CDR3 spells CASSTGGPVSYEQYF. As DNA, the CDR3 is TGTGCCAGCTCTACCGGAGGGCCTGTTTCCTACGAGCAGTACTTC.